A single sample gave rise to the 15 T cell receptor beta chains below, sequenced in a study of control samples from healthy donors and cancer patients. Libraries were prepared by immunoSEQ multiplex PCR; TCRdb keeps only in-frame clonotypes and omits some of them. Here the sample spans around 110,000 clones, about 88% being singletons. Sequenced: blood. The receptors shown here come from a woman in her 70s in good health.

The chain employs TRBV5-1 and TRBJ2-3; 7 bases agree with TRBD2. V lost 5 bases and J lost 2; bases outside the gene matches: 5. The CDR3 contains 14 residues. Per germline, CDR1 SGHRS and CDR2 YFSETQ. The CDR3 DNA sequence: TGCGCCAGCAGGAGCGGGGTAAACACAGATACGCAGTATTTT. It translates to CASRSGVNTDTQYF.

The chain links TRBV9 to TRBJ1-1, with D hard to call. In germline, CDR1 is SGDLS, CDR2 YYNGEE. This CDR3 has 15 amino acids. Trimming removed 2 bases from V and 3 bases from J, with 14 bases in between. CDR3 in amino acids: CASSVELTPDTEAFF. CDR3 nucleotide sequence: TGTGCCAGCAGCGTTGAGCTCACTCCTGACACTGAAGCTTTCTTT.

The V call is TRBV10-3, the J call TRBJ1-3, with D hard to call. This CDR3 spans 13 amino acids. Germline lookup yields CDR1 ENHRY and CDR2 SYGVKD. With 10 bases removed from V and 4 bases from J, the gap between germline ends came to 14 bases. Here the CDR3 reads CASLRGSGNTIYF. The CDR3 region has the DNA TGTGCCAGCTTAAGAGGCTCCGGAAACACCATATATTTT.

The CDR3 DNA reads as TGTGCCAGCAGTTATGGACTAGCGGGGGTTCTAGAGACCCAGTACTTC. Amino acids: CASSYGLAGVLETQYF. The chain employs TRBV6-5 and TRBJ2-5, with 13 bases aligning to TRBD2. Germline V gene lookup returns CDR1 MNHEY and CDR2 SVGAGI. The CDR3 covers 16 residues. The junction had 5 bases not matched to a gene; V was cut back by 3 bases and J by 4 bases.

The chain employs TRBV2 and TRBJ2-5, with D unresolved. This CDR3 spans 12 amino acids. V was cut by 3 bases and J by 0 bases, with 2 bases left in between. Looked up from germline, CDR1 is SNHLY and CDR2 is FYNNEI. The CDR3 nucleotides are TGTGCCAGCAGTGAGTACCAAGAGACCCAGTACTTC. It is translated as CASSEYQETQYF.

V usage is TRBV28 and J usage is TRBJ1-3; TRBD1 might be the D (6 bases). The CDR3 extends over 16 amino acids. Looked up from germline, CDR1 is MDHEN and CDR2 is SYDVKM. V lost 6 bases to trimming and J lost 0 bases, with 15 bases between them. The CDR3 reads CASRDSPGASGNTIYF. Here the CDR3 DNA reads TGTGCCAGCAGGGACTCTCCAGGGGCCTCTGGAAACACCATATATTTT. Drawing the rest from reference TRBV28 and TRBJ1-3, the complete variable domain is DVKVTQSSRYLVKRTGEKVFLECVQDMDHENMFWYRQDPGLGLRLIYFSYDVKMKEKGDIPEGYSVSREKKERFSLILESASTNQTSMYLCASRDSPGASGNTIYFGEGSWLTVV.

The chain has TRBV7-9 and TRBJ2-7; the D gene is possibly TRBD2 (5 bases). This CDR3 comprises 16 residues. V gave up 3 bases and J gave up 6 bases, with 21 bases separating them. CDR1 is SEHNR, CDR2 FQNEAQ, per germline (reference sequence). CDR3 sequence reads: CASSFPRTLSSTEQYF. The CDR3, as DNA: TGTGCCAGCAGCTTCCCCAGGACTTTATCCTCCACCGAGCAGTACTTC.

The chain employs TRBV18 and TRBJ2-2; tentatively, D is TRBD1 or TRBD2 (5 bases each). V lost 6 bases to trimming and J lost 3 bases, with 17 bases between them. CDR1 is KGHSH, CDR2 LQKENI, per germline. The CDR3 runs to 16 residues. The CDR3 DNA is TGTGCCAGCTCGCCTCCGGGACCGAGCTACACCGGGGAGCTGTTTTTT. Translated, it gives CASSPPGPSYTGELFF.

This clone appeared a single time. The chain combines TRBV7-9 with TRBJ2-5; 9 positions agree with TRBD2. CDR1 SEHNR and CDR2 FQNEAQ come from the germline V gene (reference sequence). Losses at the gene ends were 1 base for V and 3 bases for J; bases not matched to a gene: 12. There are 18 residues in the CDR3. Written as DNA, the CDR3 is TGTGCCAGCAGCTTAGTAACGGTGGCGCTAGCGGGGAAAGAGACCCAGTACTTC. Amino acids: CASSLVTVALAGKETQYF.

The chain employs TRBV7-2 and TRBJ2-1; TRBD2 matches at 9 bases. Germline values: CDR1 SGHTA, CDR2 FQGNSA. With 5 bases clipped from V and 8 bases from J, the junction kept 13 bases outside the gene matches. The CDR3 is made up of 16 amino acids. The CDR3: CASSPRARGGGDEQFF. The CDR3 DNA reads TGTGCCAGCAGCCCAAGAGCGCGGGGGGGCGGTGATGAGCAGTTCTTC.

This chain links TRBV12-5 with TRBJ2-5, with D perhaps TRBD1 or TRBD2 (5 bases each). This CDR3 has 12 amino acids. Trimming pared 4 bases from V and 5 bases from J, leaving 8 bases between. The germline CDR1 and CDR2 sequences are LGHNT and FRNRAP. CDR3 region: CASGSEGETQYF. CDR3 bases: TGTGCTAGTGGTTCCGAGGGGGAGACCCAGTACTTC.

In its sample, this clone was seen once. The chain carries TRBV7-8 and TRBJ1-4; maybe TRBD1 (6 bases). The V gene lost 3 bases and the J gene lost 6 bases, with 20 bases spanning the gap. Germline assignment: CDR1 SGHVS and CDR2 FQNEAQ. This CDR3 has 17 amino acids. The CDR3, as DNA: TGTGCCAGCAGCTTTGGGGGGCCAGGGGCGCAGCATGAAAAACTGTTTTTT. This encodes CASSFGGPGAQHEKLFF.

This clone was detected only a few times. The chain carries TRBV5-1 and TRBJ1-3, with D uncertain. In germline, CDR1 is SGHRS, CDR2 YFSETQ. This CDR3 is 13 amino acids long. Trimming removed 4 bases from V and 2 bases from J, with 7 bases in between. The CDR3 sequence is CASSPGAGNTIYF. The DNA for the CDR3 is TGCGCCAGCAGCCCCGGGGCTGGAAACACCATATATTTT.

The chain has TRBV5-1 and TRBJ1-1; TRBD1 agrees at 8 bases. Per germline, CDR1 SGHRS and CDR2 YFSETQ. The length of the CDR3 is 16 residues. The junction had 4 bases not matched to a gene; V was cut back by 0 bases and J by 0 bases. The CDR3 DNA sequence: TGCGCCAGCAGCTTGGGGACAGGGAAAATGAACACTGAAGCTTTCTTT. Its protein product is CASSLGTGKMNTEAFF.

The chain has TRBV7-5 and TRBJ1-1; TRBD1, the table's D call, lacks a check against the DNA. TRBV7-5 is tagged as a pseudogene. The CDR3 has 15 amino acids. CDR3 amino acids: CARSLGATENTEAFF. CDR3 nucleotide sequence: TGTGCCAGAAGCTTAGGTGCAACAGAGAACACTGAAGCTTTCTTT.